Listed here are 15 T cell receptor beta chains from one sample, sequenced in a study of T cells after yellow fever vaccination. One entry per CDR3 protein results from TCRdb running MiXCR on the 5' RACE reads. The data show a few hundred thousand distinct CDR3 sequences, around 7% seen once. This specimen consisted of PBMCs, obtained roughly seven weeks after the first yellow fever vaccination. Receptor source: a man between 18 and 35 years old who received the YFV17D yellow fever vaccine.

The table lists this clonotype with many counts. J is TRBJ1-5 and V is TRBV7-2; a weak D match, TRBD1 (5 bases). CDR1 is SGHTA, CDR2 FQGNSA, per germline. V shed 0 bases and J shed 4 bases, with 13 bases lying between them. This CDR3 region has 16 residues. The CDR3 reads CASSLAGRGPNQPQHF. CDR3 coding DNA: TGTGCCAGCAGCTTAGCGGGGCGAGGCCCTAATCAGCCCCAGCATTTT.

This clonotype has a handful of counts. V gene TRBV20-1 combines with J gene TRBJ1-1, with a possible D match to TRBD1 (5 bases). Trimming shortened V by 6 bases and J by 10 bases, and 12 bases separated the two germline ends. CDR1 is DFQATT, CDR2 SNEGSKA, per germline (reference sequence). The CDR3 is made up of 10 amino acids. In DNA form, the CDR3 reads TGCAGTGCCAGCCGGGACGCAGCTTTCTTT. Amino acids: CSASRDAAFF.

This clonotype was detected many times. The chain recombines TRBV18 with TRBJ2-7; TRBD1 is a possible D gene (6 bases). The CDR3 runs to 13 residues. Germline assignment: CDR1 KGHSH and CDR2 LQKENI. V was cut by 5 bases and J by 6 bases, with 14 bases left in between. The CDR3 bases are TGTGCCAGCTCAAGATCGGACAGTTCCGAGCAGTACGTC. It is translated as CASSRSDSSEQYV.

The rearrangement links TRBV7-3 to TRBJ2-7; 12 bases match TRBD2. The CDR3 has 15 residues. Losses at the gene ends were 3 bases for V and 2 bases for J; bases not matched to a gene: 2. CDR1 and CDR2 from the germline V gene are SGHTA and FQGTGA. As DNA, the CDR3 is TGTGCCAGCAGCTTTGGACTAGCGGGGCCCTACGAGCAGTACTTC. Its translation: CASSFGLAGPYEQYF.

Only a few counts were recorded for this clonotype. The gene calls are TRBV3-1 and TRBJ2-1; TRBD1 aligns across 7 bases. This CDR3 has 13 residues. Unmatched junction bases numbered 5, after V lost 7 bases and J lost 5 bases. The V gene's germline CDR1 is LGHDT and CDR2 YNNKEL (reference sequence). CDR3 amino acids: CASIDRVHNEQFF. The CDR3 coding sequence is TGTGCCAGCATTGACAGGGTCCACAATGAGCAGTTCTTC.

This clonotype was observed at least ten times. This chain connects TRBV12-3 or TRBV12-4 to TRBJ1-2, with 9 bases fitting TRBD1. The junction had 12 bases not matched to a gene; V was cut back by 6 bases and J by 4 bases. This CDR3 contains 16 residues. The CDR3 sequence: CASSPAGTGLFYGYTF. CDR3 DNA: TGTGCCAGCAGCCCCGCCGGGACAGGGCTATTCTATGGCTACACCTTC.

This clonotype has only a few counts. The V and J genes are TRBV7-8 and TRBJ2-7; 7 nucleotides line up with TRBD1. CDR3 size: 15 residues. Germline-derived CDR1 and CDR2 are SGHVS and FQNEAQ. The V and J ends lost 5 bases and 2 bases, in that order; junction bases with no gene match: 9. CDR3 amino acids: CASSPPHRGTYEQYV. CDR3 in DNA: TGTGCCAGCAGCCCCCCCCACAGGGGCACCTACGAGCAGTACGTC.

As concerns this clonotype: At one end the junction does not follow the germline gene, possibly because of a read error. The chain uses TRBV20-1 and TRBJ1-3; D is ambiguous. CDR3 length equals 16 residues. The germline CDR1 and CDR2 sequences are DFQATT and SNEGSKA (reference sequence). CDR3 residues: CRARKGGGATGNTIYF. The CDR3 DNA is TGCCGTGCTAGGAAGGGAGGAGGTGCGACAGGAAACACCATATATTTT.

CDR3 DNA sequence: TGTGCCAGCTCGCCTGTGGCGGGGTCCTACAATGAGCAGTTCTTC. This gives the protein CASSPVAGSYNEQFF. V and J are TRBV18 and TRBJ2-1; TRBD2 might be the D (6 bases). The CDR3 length is 15 residues. Per germline, CDR1 KGHSH and CDR2 LQKENI. The V and J ends lost 6 bases and 1 base respectively, with 13 bases between them. The variable domain in full, completed from reference TRBV18 and TRBJ2-1, reads NAGVMQNPRHLVRRRGQEARLRCSPMKGHSHVYWYRQLPEEGLKFMVYLQKENIIDESGMPKERFSAEFPKEGPSILRIQQVVRGDSAAYFCASSPVAGSYNEQFFGPGTRLTVL.

Turning to this clonotype: Germline and junction disagree at one end, which may indicate a read error. The chain recombines TRBV4-1 with TRBJ2-5; 9 bases are a match to TRBD2. This CDR3 spans 15 amino acids. Per germline, CDR1 MGHRA and CDR2 YSYEKL. CDR3 nucleotide sequence: TGCACCAGCAGCCCCCGGACTAGCGTAGGGGAGACCCAGTACTTC. The encoded protein is CTSSPRTSVGETQYF.

This clonotype was seen more than once but under ten times. The chain couples TRBV7-2 to TRBJ2-2; D perhaps matches TRBD1 (6 bases). Trimming cost V 1 base and J 6 bases, with 12 bases left between them. Per germline, CDR1 SGHTA and CDR2 FQGNSA. The length of the CDR3 is 15 residues. CDR3 bases: TGTGCCAGCAGCTTAGTTTGGGGGCAAGCCGGGGAGCTGTTTTTT. It specifies CASSLVWGQAGELFF.

The V gene is TRBV6-5, the J gene TRBJ1-5, with D possibly being TRBD1 (5 bases). Germline CDR1 and CDR2: MNHEY and SVGAGI. The CDR3 has 15 amino acids. The V end lost 5 bases, the J end lost 7 bases, and 18 bases lay between the germline ends. The CDR3 sequence: CASSPGTPGNQPQHF. The CDR3 coding sequence is TGTGCCAGCAGTCCCGGGACGCCTGGGAACCAGCCCCAGCATTTT.

This clonotype was seen at least ten times. The chain is built from TRBV7-9 and TRBJ2-1; 11 bases fit TRBD2. Germline V gives CDR1 SEHNR, CDR2 FQNEAQ (reference sequence). V trimming: 3 bases; J trimming: 9 bases; junction bases outside the gene matches: 7. The CDR3 covers 15 residues. CDR3 DNA: TGTGCCAGCAGCTTGTATAGCGGGGGGGGAAGTGAGCAGTTCTTC. Its translation is CASSLYSGGGSEQFF.

This clonotype was found a few times. V and J are TRBV29-1 and TRBJ2-1; a possible D gene is TRBD2 (5 bases). Germline V lookup: CDR1 SQVTM, CDR2 ANQGSEA. The CDR3 contains 12 residues. V lost 5 bases to trimming and J lost 10 bases, with 15 bases between them. This chain's CDR3 is CSVMVWEREQFF. In nucleotides, the CDR3 is TGCAGCGTTATGGTGTGGGAGCGGGAGCAGTTCTTC.

The J gene is TRBJ1-6, the V gene TRBV6-5; 10 positions agree with TRBD1. This CDR3 contains 15 residues. With 2 bases clipped from V and 8 bases from J, the junction kept 3 bases outside the gene matches. Germline V gives CDR1 MNHEY, CDR2 SVGAGI. The CDR3 reads CASSYGQGVDSPLHF. The CDR3 DNA reads TGTGCCAGCAGTTACGGACAGGGGGTTGATTCACCCCTCCACTTT.